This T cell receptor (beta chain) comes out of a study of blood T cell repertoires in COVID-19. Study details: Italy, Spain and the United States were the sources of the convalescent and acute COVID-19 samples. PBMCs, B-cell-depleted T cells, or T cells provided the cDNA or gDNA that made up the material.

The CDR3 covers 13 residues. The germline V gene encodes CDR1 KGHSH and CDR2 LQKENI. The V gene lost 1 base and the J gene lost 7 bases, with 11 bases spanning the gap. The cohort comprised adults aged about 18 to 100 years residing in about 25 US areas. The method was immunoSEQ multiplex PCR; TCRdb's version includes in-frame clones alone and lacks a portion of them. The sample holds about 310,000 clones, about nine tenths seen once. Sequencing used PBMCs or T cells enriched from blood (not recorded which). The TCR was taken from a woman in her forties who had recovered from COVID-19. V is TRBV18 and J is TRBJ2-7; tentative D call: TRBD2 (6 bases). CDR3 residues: CASSPRREYEQYF. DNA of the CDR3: TGTGCCAGCTCACCACGACGGGAGTATGAGCAGTACTTC.